This T cell receptor beta chain was recovered during a study of blood T cell repertoires in COVID-19. The overall study: There were acute and convalescent COVID-19 samples, and they came from the United States, Italy and Spain. T cells, B-cell-depleted T cells, or PBMCs provided the cDNA or gDNA that served as material.

Under the authors' procedure: Estimation of nucleated cell counts was performed using reference gene primer amplification. Method: immunoSEQ multiplex PCR; TCRdb's copy keeps in-frame clones and lacks some. V and J calls and clone size are those listed in that table; D and trimming were worked out from the DNA. The table records 30,000 to 45,000 clones, roughly 80% of them present only once. Germline assignment: CDR1 MNHEY and CDR2 SVGEGT. The ends were cut back, 4 bases at V and 9 bases at J, with 10 bases in the middle. The CDR3 length is 12 residues. The sequence derives from a man in his 60s with active COVID-19. The chain employs TRBV6-2 or TRBV6-3 and TRBJ1-3; a possible D gene is TRBD1 (6 bases). Sequencing was carried out using peripheral blood. Here the CDR3 reads CASSSTGTTIYF. DNA of the CDR3: TGTGCCAGCAGTTCTACAGGGACCACCATATATTTT.